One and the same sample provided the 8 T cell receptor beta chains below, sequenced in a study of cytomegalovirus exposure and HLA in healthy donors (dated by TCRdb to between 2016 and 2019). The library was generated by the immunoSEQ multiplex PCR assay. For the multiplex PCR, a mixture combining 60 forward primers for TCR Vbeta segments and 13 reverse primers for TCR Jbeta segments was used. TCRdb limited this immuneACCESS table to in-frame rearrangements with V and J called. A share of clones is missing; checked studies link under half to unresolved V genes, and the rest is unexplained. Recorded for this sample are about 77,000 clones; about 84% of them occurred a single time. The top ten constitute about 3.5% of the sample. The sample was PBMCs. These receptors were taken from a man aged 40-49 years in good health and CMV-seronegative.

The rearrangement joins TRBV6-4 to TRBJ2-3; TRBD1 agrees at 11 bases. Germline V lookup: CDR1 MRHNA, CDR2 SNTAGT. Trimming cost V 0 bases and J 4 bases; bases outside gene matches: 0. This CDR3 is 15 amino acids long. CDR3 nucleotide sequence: TGTGCCAGCAGTGACTCGGGACAGGGGGCAGATACGCAGTATTTT. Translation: CASSDSGQGADTQYF.

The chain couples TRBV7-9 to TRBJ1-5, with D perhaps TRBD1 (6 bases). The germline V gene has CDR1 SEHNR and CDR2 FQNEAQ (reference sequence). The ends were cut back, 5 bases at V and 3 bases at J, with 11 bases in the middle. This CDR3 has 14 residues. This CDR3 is CASSRGQFNQPQHF. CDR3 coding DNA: TGTGCCAGCAGCAGAGGACAGTTCAATCAGCCCCAGCATTTT. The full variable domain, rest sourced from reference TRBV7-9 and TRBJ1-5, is DTGVSQNPRHKITKRGQNVTFRCDPISEHNRLYWYRQTLGQGPEFLTYFQNEAQLEKSRLLSDRFSAERPKGSFSTLEIQRTEQGDSAMYLCASSRGQFNQPQHFGDGTRLSIL.

The chain's CDR3 is CASSLAGEGNYGYTF. The CDR3, as DNA: TGTGCCAGCAGCTTAGCGGGGGAGGGGAACTATGGCTACACCTTC. The chain links TRBV13 to TRBJ1-2, with D maybe TRBD1 (5 bases). Germline loops: CDR1 PRHDT, CDR2 FYEKMQ (reference sequence). V was shortened by 1 base and J by 2 bases, with 11 bases between the two germline ends. The CDR3 is made up of 15 amino acids.

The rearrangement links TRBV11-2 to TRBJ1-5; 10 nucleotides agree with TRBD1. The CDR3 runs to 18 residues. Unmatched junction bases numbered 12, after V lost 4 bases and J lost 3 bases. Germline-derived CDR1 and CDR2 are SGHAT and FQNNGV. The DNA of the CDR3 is TGTGCCAGCAGCTCATCTCCGGGACAGGGGCCCTTCAATCAGCCCCAGCATTTT. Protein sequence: CASSSSPGQGPFNQPQHF.

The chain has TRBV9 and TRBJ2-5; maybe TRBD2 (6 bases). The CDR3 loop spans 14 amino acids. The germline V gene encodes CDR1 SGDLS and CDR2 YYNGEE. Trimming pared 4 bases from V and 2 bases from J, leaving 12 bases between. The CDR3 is CASSFGTYQETQYF. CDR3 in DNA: TGTGCCAGCAGCTTTGGGACTTATCAAGAGACCCAGTACTTC.

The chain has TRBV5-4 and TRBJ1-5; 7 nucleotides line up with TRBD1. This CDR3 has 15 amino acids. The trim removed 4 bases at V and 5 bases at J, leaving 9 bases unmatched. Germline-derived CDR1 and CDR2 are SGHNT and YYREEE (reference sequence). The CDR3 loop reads CASSPGTETHQPQHF. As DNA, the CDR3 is TGTGCCAGCAGCCCTGGGACAGAAACACATCAGCCCCAGCATTTT.

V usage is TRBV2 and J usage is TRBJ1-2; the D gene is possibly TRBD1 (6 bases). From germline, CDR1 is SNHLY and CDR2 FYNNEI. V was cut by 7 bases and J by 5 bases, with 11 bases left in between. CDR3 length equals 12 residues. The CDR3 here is CASTLGQYGYTF. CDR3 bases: TGTGCCAGCACCCTCGGACAGTATGGCTACACCTTC.

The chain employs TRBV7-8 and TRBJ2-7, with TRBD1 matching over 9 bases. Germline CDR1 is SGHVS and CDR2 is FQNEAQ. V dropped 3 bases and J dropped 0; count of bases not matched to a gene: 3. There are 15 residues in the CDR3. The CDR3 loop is CASSLGQGPSYEQYF. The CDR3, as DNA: TGTGCCAGCAGCTTGGGACAGGGCCCCTCCTACGAGCAGTACTTC.